A selection of T cell receptor beta chains follows, all from one sample in a study of cytomegalovirus exposure and HLA in healthy donors. The data were produced by immunoSEQ multiplex PCR, yet TCRdb's version contains in-frame clones alone and is incomplete. The table lists 150,000 to 200,000 clones, 86% of them singletons, with about 7.7% in the top ten. The sequenced sample was PBMCs. The receptors shown here come from a man aged 25-45 years in good health and CMV-seropositive. Both conserved end residues are part of each CDR3. D genes are given only for firm matches. Clone sizes are given selectively: once, few, many, or a class where the clone is expanded.

>TRBJ2-5|NA|NA|TRBV5-1
CASSLVSGEETQYF
TGCGCCAGCAGCTTGGTTTCAGGGGAAGAGACCCAGTACTTC
>TRBJ2-7|NA|NA|TRBV7-9
CASSLISGRHYEQYF
TGTGCCAGCAGCTTAATTTCGGGGCGGCACTACGAGCAGTACTTC
>TRBJ1-1|NA|NA|TRBV6-5
CASSYQEGLGTEAFF
TGTGCCAGCAGTTACCAAGAGGGACTTGGGACTGAAGCTTTCTTT
>TRBJ1-2|NA|NA|TRBV9
CASSVATYAYGYTF
TGTGCCAGCAGCGTAGCTACATACGCCTATGGCTACACCTTC
>TRBJ1-2|NA|NA|TRBV25-1
CASSESNRVKGYTF
TGTGCCAGCAGTGAATCGAACAGGGTTAAGGGCTACACCTTC
>TRBJ2-7|NA|TRBD1|TRBV11-2
CASSLGAGGEQYF
TGTGCCAGCAGCTTAGGAGCAGGGGGCGAGCAGTACTTC
>TRBJ1-1|NA|NA|TRBV18
CASSPWTTEAFF
TGTGCCAGCTCACCATGGACAACGGAAGCTTTCTTT
>TRBJ2-2|NA|NA|TRBV15
CATSRVMSRELFF
TGTGCCACCAGCAGAGTGATGTCCAGGGAGCTGTTTTTT
>TRBJ1-3|NA|NA|TRBV7-6
CASSLARDGSGNTIYF
TGTGCCAGCAGCTTAGCAAGGGACGGCTCTGGAAACACCATATATTTT
>TRBJ1-2|NA|TRBD1|TRBV4-1
CASSPGQGYGYTF
TGCGCCAGCAGCCCGGGACAGGGGTATGGCTACACCTTC
>TRBJ2-6|NA|NA|TRBV27
CASRNSGANVLTF
TGTGCCAGCAGGAACTCTGGGGCCAACGTCCTGACTTTC
>TRBJ1-1|NA|NA|TRBV10-3
CAIRRLDGVNTEAFF
TGTGCCATCAGAAGACTAGACGGCGTGAACACTGAAGCTTTCTTT
>TRBJ2-7|NA|NA|TRBV5-1
CASTPTGTSEQYF
TGCGCCAGCACCCCCACAGGGACAAGCGAGCAGTACTTC
>TRBJ2-2|few|NA|TRBV5-6
CASSLSNRNTGELFF
TGTGCCAGCAGCCTTAGCAACAGAAACACCGGGGAGCTGTTTTTT
>TRBJ2-3|NA|NA|TRBV9
CASSVASAGWSGGTQYF
TGTGCCAGCAGCGTAGCGTCGGCAGGGTGGTCCGGGGGTACGCAGTATTTT
>TRBJ2-1|NA|NA|TRBV20-1
CSATRTDWQFF
TGCAGTGCTACAAGGACTGATTGGCAGTTCTTC
>TRBJ1-1|NA|NA|TRBV15
CATSREGLPNTEAFF
TGTGCCACCAGCAGAGAAGGTCTCCCGAACACTGAAGCTTTCTTT
>TRBJ2-7|NA|TRBD1|TRBV27
CASSSGTGGTYEQYF
TGTGCCAGCAGTTCCGGGACAGGGGGCACCTACGAGCAGTACTTC